Each of the 21 T cell receptor beta chains below was sequenced from the same sample in a study of vaccination effects on CD4 cells after COVID-19. Data came from immunoSEQ multiplex PCR; TCRdb stores just in-frame clones and leaves some out. The sample holds some 41,000 clones, roughly four fifths seen once. These receptors are not linked to any known antigen. ViraFEST used viral peptide pools to expand antigen-specific CD4+ T cells before sequencing. Researchers isolated CD4+ T cells once approximately eleven days of culture had elapsed. Absence of prior SARS-CoV-2 infection characterized the vaccine recipients, who showed negative nucleocapsid antibodies. The material was CD4+ T cells from PBMCs cultured with SARS-CoV-2 spike peptides, obtained before COVID-19 vaccination. These receptors were obtained from a human donor who received a COVID-19 vaccine.

The genes are TRBV2 and TRBJ2-5; 7 nucleotides agree with TRBD1. V lost 6 bases, J lost 1 base, and 2 bases stayed unmatched. The length of the CDR3 is 13 residues. The germline gives CDR1 SNHLY, CDR2 FYNNEI. The CDR3 reads CASRTGTQETQYF. In DNA form, the CDR3 reads TGTGCCAGCAGGACAGGGACCCAAGAGACCCAGTACTTC. Full variable domain (remainder filled in from reference TRBV2 and TRBJ2-5): EPEVTQTPSHQVTQMGQEVILRCVPISNHLYFYWYRQILGQKVEFLVSFYNNEISEKSEIFDDQFSVERPDGSNFTLKIRSTKLEDSAMYFCASRTGTQETQYFGPGTRLLVL.

J is TRBJ2-1 and V is TRBV6-5; TRBD2 is a possible D gene (5 bases). Deletions cut 6 bases from V and 12 bases from J, with 15 bases between. This CDR3 region has 12 residues. Per the germline V gene, CDR1 is MNHEY and CDR2 is SVGAGI. The CDR3 sequence: CASSAGESGQFF. The CDR3 DNA sequence: TGTGCCAGCAGCGCCGGGGAGAGTGGGCAGTTCTTC.

A few counts support this clone. The chain joins TRBV1 to TRBJ1-2. TRBV1 is a pseudogene. The CDR3 spans 14 residues. The CDR3 nucleotides are TGCACCAGCGCCCCTGGGGAATACAACTATGGCTACACCTTC. Translating gives CTSAPGEYNYGYTF.

The chain uses TRBV3-1 (or the pseudogene TRBV3-2) and TRBJ1-3; D not certain. From germline, CDR1 is LGHDT and CDR2 YNNKEL (reference sequence). The CDR3 totals 12 residues. V lost 4 bases and J lost 8, with 9 bases in between. CDR3 nucleotides: TGTGCCAGCAGCCCTAAGGAAGACACCATATATTTT. This codes for CASSPKEDTIYF.

The gene calls are TRBV14 and TRBJ2-5, with TRBD2 matching over 13 bases. The V and J ends lost 4 bases and 2 bases, in that order; junction bases with no gene match: 10. The CDR3 is 18 residues long. Germline CDR1 and CDR2: SGHDN and FVKESK. This CDR3 is CASSPGLAGAGLQETQYF. The CDR3 bases are TGTGCCAGCAGCCCTGGACTAGCGGGGGCCGGATTACAAGAGACCCAGTACTTC.

CDR3 DNA sequence: TGTGCCAGCAGTCCCACAGGGGGGGGCACCTACGAGCAGTACGTC. This gives the protein CASSPTGGGTYEQYV. The chain uses TRBV28 and TRBJ2-7; TRBD1 might be the D (8 bases). CDR1 is MDHEN, CDR2 SYDVKM, per germline. The CDR3 sequence is 15 residues long. V lost 5 bases and J lost 2, with 16 bases in between.

The rearrangement joins TRBV5-1 to TRBJ1-5; no reliable D call. CDR1 is SGHRS, CDR2 YFSETQ, per germline. V shed 0 bases and J shed 6 bases, with 16 bases lying between them. The CDR3 loop spans 16 amino acids. CDR3 in DNA: TGCGCCAGCAGCTTGGAGGGCATGGGGTCGTCTCAGCCCCAGCATTTT. Protein: CASSLEGMGSSQPQHF.

V usage is TRBV4-1 and J usage is TRBJ2-2; D is ambiguous. Trimming left V 0 bases short and J 5 bases short, with 16 bases between. The CDR3 contains 17 residues. Germline-derived CDR1 and CDR2 are MGHRA and YSYEKL. The CDR3 reads CASSQDEVRRLTGELFF. The CDR3 DNA is TGCGCCAGCAGCCAAGATGAAGTACGTAGACTTACCGGGGAGCTGTTTTTT.

The chain recombines TRBV28 with TRBJ1-2; perhaps TRBD1 as D (6 bases). Trimming left V 6 bases short and J 4 bases short, with 18 bases between. CDR1 and CDR2 (germline): MDHEN, SYDVKM. This CDR3 is built from 15 residues. CDR3 residues: CASRQPPQGGYGYTF. For the CDR3, the DNA is TGTGCCAGCAGACAGCCGCCACAGGGAGGCTATGGCTACACCTTC.

The CDR3 spells CASRGGQVSNQPQHF. CDR3 bases: TGTGCCAGCAGGGGGGGACAGGTGAGCAATCAGCCCCAGCATTTT. The chain employs TRBV2 and TRBJ1-5, with TRBD1 matching over 8 bases. The CDR3 has 15 residues. Germline values: CDR1 SNHLY, CDR2 FYNNEI. V trimming: 6 bases; J trimming: 1 base; junction bases outside the gene matches: 5.

V usage is TRBV5-1 and J usage is TRBJ2-5, with a tentative D call TRBD1 (8 bases). The CDR3 sequence is 15 residues long. V was cut by 0 bases and J by 2 bases, with 11 bases left in between. Germline V gene lookup returns CDR1 SGHRS and CDR2 YFSETQ. This CDR3 is CASSLVQGGQETQYF. In DNA form, the CDR3 reads TGCGCCAGCAGCTTGGTACAGGGGGGGCAAGAGACCCAGTACTTC.

The V and J genes are TRBV19 and TRBJ1-2; D not certain. Germline V lookup: CDR1 LNHDA, CDR2 SQIVND (reference sequence). There are 12 residues in the CDR3. V was trimmed by 7 bases and J by 2 bases, leaving 8 bases between them. DNA for the CDR3: TGTGCCAGTAATAGGAAAAACTATGGCTACACCTTC. Translated: CASNRKNYGYTF. Looking up the rest from reference TRBV19 and TRBJ1-2 gives the full variable domain: DGGITQSPKYLFRKEGQNVTLSCEQNLNHDAMYWYRQDPGQGLRLIYYSQIVNDFQKGDIAEGYSVSREKKESFPLTVTSAQKNPTAFYLCASNRKNYGYTFGSGTRLTVV.

The chain links TRBV27 to TRBJ1-5; D possibly corresponds to TRBD1 (6 bases). Trimming stripped 4 bases from V and 3 bases from J, with 13 bases between. Germline loops: CDR1 MNHEY, CDR2 SMNVEV (reference sequence). The CDR3 totals 15 residues. Written as DNA, the CDR3 is TGTGCCAGCAGTTCCGACAGGCGAGACAATCAGCCCCAGCATTTT. Amino acids: CASSSDRRDNQPQHF.

The V gene is TRBV4-1, the J gene TRBJ1-6; D remains unclear. Germline CDR1 is MGHRA and CDR2 is YSYEKL. This CDR3 is 17 amino acids long. V lost 1 base and J 0 bases, leaving 10 bases between the germline ends. CDR3 sequence (DNA): TGCGCCAGCAGCCAAGGACCATTCAGCTCCTATAATTCACCCCTCCACTTT. Its protein product is CASSQGPFSSYNSPLHF.

The chain has TRBV19 and TRBJ1-5; possible D gene TRBD1, 6 bases. Deletions cut 6 bases from V and 4 bases from J, with 22 bases between. The CDR3 extends over 17 amino acids. Looked up from germline, CDR1 is LNHDA and CDR2 is SQIVND (reference sequence). The CDR3 bases are TGTGCCAGTAGAAAGTCACTATCGCAGGGGTTAAATCAGCCCCAGCATTTT. Translated: CASRKSLSQGLNQPQHF.

The chain recombines TRBV7-3 with TRBJ2-2; D call uncertain. The CDR3 sequence is 12 residues long. Germline V gene data show CDR1 as SGHTA and CDR2 as FQGTGA. The ends were cut back, 5 bases at V and 6 bases at J, with 7 bases in the middle. The CDR3 nucleotides are TGTGCCAGCAGCAATAAGGCCGGGGAGCTGTTTTTT. Amino acids: CASSNKAGELFF.

The chain is built from TRBV7-3 and TRBJ2-1; TRBD2 matches at 8 bases. Germline lookup yields CDR1 SGHTA and CDR2 FQGTGA. The V and J ends lost 4 bases and 5 bases, in that order; junction bases with no gene match: 13. The CDR3 loop spans 17 amino acids. CDR3 sequence reads: CASSSRPGGGGDNEQFF. In nucleotides, the CDR3 is TGTGCCAGCAGCTCCCGACCGGGGGGGGGCGGTGACAATGAGCAGTTCTTC.

The chain couples TRBV5-1 to TRBJ2-3; tentatively, D is TRBD2 (5 bases). Trimming shortened V by 4 bases and J by 5 bases, and 11 bases separated the two germline ends. Germline CDR1 and CDR2: SGHRS and YFSETQ. The length of the CDR3 is 13 residues. The CDR3 DNA reads as TGCGCCAGCAGCCTGATGAGGGAAGATACGCAGTATTTT. The encoded protein is CASSLMREDTQYF. Together with reference TRBV5-1 and TRBJ2-3, the CDR3 gives the full variable domain: KAGVTQTPRYLIKTRGQQVTLSCSPISGHRSVSWYQQTPGQGLQFLFEYFSETQRNKGNFPGRFSGRQFSNSRSEMNVSTLELGDSALYLCASSLMREDTQYFGPGTRLTVL.

The gene calls are TRBV7-3 and TRBJ2-5, with 10 nucleotides matching TRBD2. V lost 2 bases, J lost 4 bases, and 19 bases stayed unmatched. Germline V gives CDR1 SGHTA, CDR2 FQGTGA. The CDR3 spans 20 residues. This chain's CDR3 is CASSLAAAKTQRGGGETQYF. DNA of the CDR3: TGTGCCAGCAGCTTAGCGGCAGCGAAGACTCAGCGGGGGGGAGGAGAGACCCAGTACTTC.

CDR3 in DNA: TGTGCCAGCAGCTTGGAAGAGGGACTGGGCTACGAGCAGTACGTC. This codes for CASSLEEGLGYEQYV. The chain joins TRBV5-5 to TRBJ2-7; maybe TRBD2 (6 bases). V was trimmed by 0 bases and J by 3 bases, leaving 13 bases between them. The germline V gene encodes CDR1 SGHKS and CDR2 YYEKEE (reference sequence). This CDR3 spans 15 amino acids.

V usage is TRBV7-2 and J usage is TRBJ2-2; a weak D match, TRBD2 (7 bases). Germline-derived CDR1 and CDR2 are SGHTA and FQGNSA. This CDR3 has 16 amino acids. V shed 5 bases and J shed 2 bases, with 15 bases lying between them. The CDR3 nucleotides read TGTGCCAGCAGCCCCCAAGGGGGGGTTAACACCGGGGAGCTGTTTTTT. Translated: CASSPQGGVNTGELFF. The whole variable domain, remainder taken from reference TRBV7-2 and TRBJ2-2, is GAGVSQSPSNKVTEKGKDVELRCDPISGHTALYWYRQSLGQGLEFLIYFQGNSAPDKSGLPSDRFSAERTGGSVSTLTIQRTQQEDSAVYLCASSPQGGVNTGELFFGEGSRLTVL.